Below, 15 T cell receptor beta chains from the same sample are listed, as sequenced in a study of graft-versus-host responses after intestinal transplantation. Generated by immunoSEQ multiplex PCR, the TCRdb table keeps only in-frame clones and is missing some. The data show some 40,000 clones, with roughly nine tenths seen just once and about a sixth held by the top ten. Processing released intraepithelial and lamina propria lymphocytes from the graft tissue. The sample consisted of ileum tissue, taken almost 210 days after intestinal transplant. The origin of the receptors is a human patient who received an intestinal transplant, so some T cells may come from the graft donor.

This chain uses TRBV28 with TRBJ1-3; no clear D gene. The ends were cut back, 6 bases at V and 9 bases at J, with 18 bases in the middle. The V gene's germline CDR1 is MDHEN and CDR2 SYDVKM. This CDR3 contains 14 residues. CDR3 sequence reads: CASSGYPAGFTIYF. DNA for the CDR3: TGTGCCAGCAGCGGATACCCCGCGGGATTCACCATATATTTT.

The CDR3 DNA is TGTGCCAGCAGCTTAGCCCCCGGACAGGGTGCCAACTATGGCTACACCTTC. This gives the protein CASSLAPGQGANYGYTF. V and J are TRBV11-2 and TRBJ1-2; 8 positions match TRBD1. The CDR3 has 17 amino acids. Germline V gene data show CDR1 as SGHAT and CDR2 as FQNNGV. With V trimmed by 1 base and J by 2 bases, 9 bases remained unmatched.

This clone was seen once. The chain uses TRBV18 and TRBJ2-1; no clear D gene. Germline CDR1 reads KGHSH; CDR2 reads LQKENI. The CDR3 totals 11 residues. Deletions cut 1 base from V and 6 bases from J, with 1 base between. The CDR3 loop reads CASSPLNEQFF. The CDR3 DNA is TGTGCCAGCTCACCACTCAATGAGCAGTTCTTC.

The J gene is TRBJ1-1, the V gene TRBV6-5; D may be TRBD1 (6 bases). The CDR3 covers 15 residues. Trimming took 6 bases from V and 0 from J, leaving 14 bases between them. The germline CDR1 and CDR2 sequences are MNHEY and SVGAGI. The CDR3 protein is CASSQFRGLNTEAFF. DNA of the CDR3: TGTGCCAGCAGCCAATTCAGGGGCCTGAACACTGAAGCTTTCTTT.

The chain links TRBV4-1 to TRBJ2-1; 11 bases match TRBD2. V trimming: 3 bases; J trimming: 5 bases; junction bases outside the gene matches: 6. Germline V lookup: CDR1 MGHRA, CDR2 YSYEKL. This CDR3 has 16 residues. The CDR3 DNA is TGCGCCAGCAGCCACCGCCCGGGACTAGCGGACAATGAGCAGTTCTTC. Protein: CASSHRPGLADNEQFF.

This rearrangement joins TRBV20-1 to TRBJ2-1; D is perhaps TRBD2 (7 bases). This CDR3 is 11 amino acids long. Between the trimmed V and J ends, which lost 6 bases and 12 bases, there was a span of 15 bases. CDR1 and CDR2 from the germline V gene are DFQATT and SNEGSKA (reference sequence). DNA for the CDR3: TGCAGTGCCCGGAGGGGGGGCCGGCAGTTCTTC. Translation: CSARRGGRQFF.

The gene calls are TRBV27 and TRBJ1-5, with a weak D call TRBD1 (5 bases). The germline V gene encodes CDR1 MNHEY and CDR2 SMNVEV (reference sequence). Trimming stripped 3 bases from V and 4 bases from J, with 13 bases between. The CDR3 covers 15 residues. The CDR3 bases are TGTGCCAGCAGTTTGTACGGGACGGATAATCAGCCCCAGCATTTT. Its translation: CASSLYGTDNQPQHF.

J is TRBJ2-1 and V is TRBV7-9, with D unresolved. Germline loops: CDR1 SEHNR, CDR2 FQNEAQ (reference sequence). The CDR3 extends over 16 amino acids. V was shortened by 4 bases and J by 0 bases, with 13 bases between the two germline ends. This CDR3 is CASSYRTFSSYNEQFF. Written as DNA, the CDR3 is TGTGCCAGCAGCTACCGGACCTTTAGCTCCTACAATGAGCAGTTCTTC.

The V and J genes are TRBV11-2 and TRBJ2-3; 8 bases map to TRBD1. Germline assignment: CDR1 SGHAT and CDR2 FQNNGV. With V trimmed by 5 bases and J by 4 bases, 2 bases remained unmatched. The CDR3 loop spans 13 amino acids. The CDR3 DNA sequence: TGTGCCAGCAGCGCGACAGGGGCAGATACGCAGTATTTT. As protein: CASSATGADTQYF.

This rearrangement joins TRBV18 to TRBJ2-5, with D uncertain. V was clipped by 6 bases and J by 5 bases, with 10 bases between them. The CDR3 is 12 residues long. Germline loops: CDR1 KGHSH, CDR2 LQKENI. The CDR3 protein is CASSQPWETQYF. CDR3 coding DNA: TGTGCCAGCTCCCAACCATGGGAGACCCAGTACTTC.

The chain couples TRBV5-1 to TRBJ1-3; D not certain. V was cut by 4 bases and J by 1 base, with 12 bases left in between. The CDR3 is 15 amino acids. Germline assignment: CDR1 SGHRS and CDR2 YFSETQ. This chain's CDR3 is CASSMDAYSGNTIYF. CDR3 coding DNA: TGCGCCAGCAGCATGGACGCTTATTCTGGAAACACCATATATTTT.

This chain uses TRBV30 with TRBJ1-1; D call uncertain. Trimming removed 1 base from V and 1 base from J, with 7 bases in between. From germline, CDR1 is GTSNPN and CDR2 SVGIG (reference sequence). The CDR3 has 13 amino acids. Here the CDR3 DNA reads TGTGCCTGGAGTGGTTCGCGGAACACTGAAGCTTTCTTT. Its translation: CAWSGSRNTEAFF.

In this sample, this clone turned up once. The CDR3 loop is CASSQRQYNEQFF. CDR3 bases: TGCGCCAGCAGCCAAAGGCAGTACAATGAGCAGTTCTTC. V usage is TRBV4-1 and J usage is TRBJ2-1; D is ambiguous. CDR3 size: 13 residues. CDR1 MGHRA and CDR2 YSYEKL come from the germline V gene. Trimming stripped 2 bases from V and 4 bases from J, with 6 bases between.

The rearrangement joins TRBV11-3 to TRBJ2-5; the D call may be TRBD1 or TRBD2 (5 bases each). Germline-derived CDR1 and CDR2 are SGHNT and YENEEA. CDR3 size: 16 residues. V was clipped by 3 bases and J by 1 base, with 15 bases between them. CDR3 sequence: CASSFLGRQSQETQYF. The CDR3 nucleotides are TGTGCCAGCAGCTTCTTAGGGAGACAGTCCCAAGAGACCCAGTACTTC. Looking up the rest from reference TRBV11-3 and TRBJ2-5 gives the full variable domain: EAGVVQSPRYKIIEKKQPVAFWCNPISGHNTLYWYLQNLGQGPELLIRYENEEAVDDSQLPKDRFSAERLKGVDSTLKIQPAELGDSAVYLCASSFLGRQSQETQYFGPGTRLLVL.

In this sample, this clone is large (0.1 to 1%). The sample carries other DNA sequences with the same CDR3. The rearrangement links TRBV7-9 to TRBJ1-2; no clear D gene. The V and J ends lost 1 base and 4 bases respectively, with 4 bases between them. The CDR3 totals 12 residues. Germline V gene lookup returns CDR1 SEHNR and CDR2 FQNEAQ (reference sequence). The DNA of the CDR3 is TGTGCCAGCAGCTTAGGGGGCTATGGCTACACCTTC. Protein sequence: CASSLGGYGYTF. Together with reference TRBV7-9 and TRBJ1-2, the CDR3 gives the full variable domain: DTGVSQNPRHKITKRGQNVTFRCDPISEHNRLYWYRQTLGQGPEFLTYFQNEAQLEKSRLLSDRFSAERPKGSFSTLEIQRTEQGDSAMYLCASSLGGYGYTFGSGTRLTVV.